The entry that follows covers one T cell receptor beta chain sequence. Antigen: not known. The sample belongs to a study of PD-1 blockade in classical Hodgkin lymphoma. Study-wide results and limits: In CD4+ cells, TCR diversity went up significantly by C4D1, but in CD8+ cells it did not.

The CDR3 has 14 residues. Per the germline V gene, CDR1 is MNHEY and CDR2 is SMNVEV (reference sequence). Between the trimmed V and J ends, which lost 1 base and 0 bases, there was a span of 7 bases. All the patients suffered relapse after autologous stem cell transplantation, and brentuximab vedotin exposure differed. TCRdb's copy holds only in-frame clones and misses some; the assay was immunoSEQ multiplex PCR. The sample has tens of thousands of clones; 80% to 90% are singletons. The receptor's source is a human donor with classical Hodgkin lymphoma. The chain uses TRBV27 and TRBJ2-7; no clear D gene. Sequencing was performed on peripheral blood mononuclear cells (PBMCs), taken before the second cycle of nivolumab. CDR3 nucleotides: TGTGCCAGCAGTTTATTTTTCGGCTCCTACGAGCAGTACTTC. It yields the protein CASSLFFGSYEQYF.